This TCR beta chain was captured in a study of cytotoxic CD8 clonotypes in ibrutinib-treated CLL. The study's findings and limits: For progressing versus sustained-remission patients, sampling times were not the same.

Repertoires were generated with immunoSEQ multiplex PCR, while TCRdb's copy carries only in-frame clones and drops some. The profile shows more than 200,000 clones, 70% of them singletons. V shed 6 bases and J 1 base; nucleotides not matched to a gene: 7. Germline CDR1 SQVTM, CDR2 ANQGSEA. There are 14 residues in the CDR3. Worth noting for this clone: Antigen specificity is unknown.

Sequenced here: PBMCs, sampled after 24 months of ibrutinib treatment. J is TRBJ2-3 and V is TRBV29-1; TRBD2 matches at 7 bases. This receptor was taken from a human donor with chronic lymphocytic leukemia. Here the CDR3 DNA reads TGCAGCGTCCTAACTAGCGCCCGCACAGATACGCAGTATTTT. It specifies CSVLTSARTDTQYF.